Included here is one T cell receptor (beta chain) sequence, with context. The antigen remains unidentified. Per the germline V gene, CDR1 is MDHEN and CDR2 is SYDVKM. V lost 6 bases, J lost 1 base, and 4 bases lay in between. This CDR3 has 12 residues. Repertoires were generated with immunoSEQ multiplex PCR, while TCRdb's copy carries only in-frame clones and drops some. In the table there are about 90,000 clones, 80% to 95% of which are singletons. The data are from a study of graft-versus-host responses after intestinal transplantation. Study-level points and caveats: There was an association between peak levels of circulating GvH clones and early post-transplant HvG declines. GvH clones surfaced in recipient marrow, some emerging earlier in ileum or blood.

The sequencing here drew on unstimulated CD4+ T cells sorted from spleen or lymph node cells, taken before intestinal transplant. This chain connects TRBV28 to TRBJ2-1, with no clear D. This TCR came from a human donor who received an intestinal transplant. CDR3 region: CASSRSYNEQFF. DNA for the CDR3: TGTGCCAGCAGCAGGTCCTACAATGAGCAGTTCTTC.